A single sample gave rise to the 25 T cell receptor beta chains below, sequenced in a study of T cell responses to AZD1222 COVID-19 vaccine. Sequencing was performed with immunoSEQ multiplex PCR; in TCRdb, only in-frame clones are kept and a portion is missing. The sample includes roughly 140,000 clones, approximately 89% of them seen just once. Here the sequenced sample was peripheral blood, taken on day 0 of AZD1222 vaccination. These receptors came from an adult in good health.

The DNA for the CDR3 is TGTGCCAGCAGCGCGGGACAGGGGGCCTTTCAGCCCCAGCATTTT. The encoded protein is CASSAGQGAFQPQHF. The chain has TRBV7-9 and TRBJ1-5; 12 bases match TRBD1. Germline V gene sequence: CDR1 SEHNR, CDR2 FQNEAQ (reference sequence). The CDR3 totals 15 residues. J was trimmed by 6 bases and V by 5 bases; bases with no gene match: 5.

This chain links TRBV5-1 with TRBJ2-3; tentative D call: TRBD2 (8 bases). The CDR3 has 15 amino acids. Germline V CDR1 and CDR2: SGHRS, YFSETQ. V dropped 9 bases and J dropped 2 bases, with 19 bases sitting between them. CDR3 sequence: CATRGGTAFTDTQYF. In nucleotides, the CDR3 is TGCGCCACCCGGGGGGGGACAGCTTTCACAGATACGCAGTATTTT.

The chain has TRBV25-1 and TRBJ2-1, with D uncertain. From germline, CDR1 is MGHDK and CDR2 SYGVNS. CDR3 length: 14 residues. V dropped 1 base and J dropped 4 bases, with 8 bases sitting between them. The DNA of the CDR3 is TGTGCCAGCAGTGAATCATGGAGTTACAATGAGCAGTTCTTC. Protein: CASSESWSYNEQFF.

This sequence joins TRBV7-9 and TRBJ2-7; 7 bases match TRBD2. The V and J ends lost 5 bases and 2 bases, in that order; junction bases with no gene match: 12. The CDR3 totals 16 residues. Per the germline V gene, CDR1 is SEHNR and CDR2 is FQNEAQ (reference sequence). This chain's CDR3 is CASSLLGGTKTYEQYF. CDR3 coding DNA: TGTGCCAGCAGCCTCCTGGGGGGGACTAAAACCTACGAGCAGTACTTC.

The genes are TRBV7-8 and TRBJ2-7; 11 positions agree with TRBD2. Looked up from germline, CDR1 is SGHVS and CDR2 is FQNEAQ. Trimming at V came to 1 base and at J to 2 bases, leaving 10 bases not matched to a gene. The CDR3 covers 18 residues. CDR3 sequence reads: CASSLGTSGLAGTYEQYF. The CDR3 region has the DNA TGTGCCAGCAGCTTAGGCACCTCCGGACTAGCGGGTACCTACGAGCAGTACTTC.

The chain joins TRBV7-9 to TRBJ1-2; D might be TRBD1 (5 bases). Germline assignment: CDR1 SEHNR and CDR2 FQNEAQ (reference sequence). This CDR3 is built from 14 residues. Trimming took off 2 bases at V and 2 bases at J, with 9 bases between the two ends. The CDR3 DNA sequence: TGTGCCAGCAGCTTATGGGGACGCAACTATGGCTACACCTTC. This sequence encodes CASSLWGRNYGYTF. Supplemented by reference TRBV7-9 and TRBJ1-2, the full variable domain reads DTGVSQNPRHKITKRGQNVTFRCDPISEHNRLYWYRQTLGQGPEFLTYFQNEAQLEKSRLLSDRFSAERPKGSFSTLEIQRTEQGDSAMYLCASSLWGRNYGYTFGSGTRLTVV.

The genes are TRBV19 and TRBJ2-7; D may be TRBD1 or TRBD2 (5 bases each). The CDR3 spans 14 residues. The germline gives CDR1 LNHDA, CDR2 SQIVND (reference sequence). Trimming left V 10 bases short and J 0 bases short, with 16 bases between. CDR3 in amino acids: CATGVGTSSYEQYF. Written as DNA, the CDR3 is TGTGCCACTGGTGTCGGGACGAGCTCCTACGAGCAGTACTTC.

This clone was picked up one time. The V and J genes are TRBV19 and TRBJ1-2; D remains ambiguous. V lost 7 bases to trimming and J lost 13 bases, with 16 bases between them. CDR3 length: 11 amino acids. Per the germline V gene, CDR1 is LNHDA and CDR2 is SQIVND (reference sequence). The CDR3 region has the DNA TGTGCCAGTACCGCCGGCGCCACCAGCACCTTC. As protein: CASTAGATSTF.

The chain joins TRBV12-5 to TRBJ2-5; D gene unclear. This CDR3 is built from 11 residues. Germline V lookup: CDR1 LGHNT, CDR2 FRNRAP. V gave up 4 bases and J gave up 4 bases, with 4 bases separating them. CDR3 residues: CASGYGETQYF. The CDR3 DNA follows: TGTGCTAGTGGTTACGGAGAGACCCAGTACTTC.

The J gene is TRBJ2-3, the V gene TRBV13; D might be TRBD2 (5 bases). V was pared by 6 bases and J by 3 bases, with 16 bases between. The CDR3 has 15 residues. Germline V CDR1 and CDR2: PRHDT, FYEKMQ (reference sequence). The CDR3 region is CASSFGLPGTDTQYF. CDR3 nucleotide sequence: TGTGCCAGCAGTTTTGGACTCCCGGGGACAGATACGCAGTATTTT. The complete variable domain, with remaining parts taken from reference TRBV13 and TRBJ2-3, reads AAGVIQSPRHLIKEKRETATLKCYPIPRHDTVYWYQQGPGQDPQFLISFYEKMQSDKGSIPDRFSAQQFSDYHSELNMSSLELGDSALYFCASSFGLPGTDTQYFGPGTRLTVL.

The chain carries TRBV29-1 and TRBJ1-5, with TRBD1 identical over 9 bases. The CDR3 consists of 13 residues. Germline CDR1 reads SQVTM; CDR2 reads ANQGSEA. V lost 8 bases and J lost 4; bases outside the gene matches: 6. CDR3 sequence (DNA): TGCAGCATCGGACAGGGGTATAATCAGCCCCAGCATTTT. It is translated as CSIGQGYNQPQHF.

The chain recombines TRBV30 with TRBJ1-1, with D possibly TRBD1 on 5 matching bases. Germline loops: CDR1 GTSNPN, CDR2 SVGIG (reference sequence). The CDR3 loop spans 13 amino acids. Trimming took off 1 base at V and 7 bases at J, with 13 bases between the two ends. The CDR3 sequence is CAWSAGGLDEAFF. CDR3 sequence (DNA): TGTGCCTGGAGTGCTGGGGGTCTCGATGAAGCTTTCTTT.

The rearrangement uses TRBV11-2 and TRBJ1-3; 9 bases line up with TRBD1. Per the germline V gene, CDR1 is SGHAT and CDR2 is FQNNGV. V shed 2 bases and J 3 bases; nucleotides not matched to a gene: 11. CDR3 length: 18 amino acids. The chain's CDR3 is CASSLRPGQGIFGNTIYF. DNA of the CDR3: TGTGCCAGCAGCTTAAGACCGGGACAGGGAATTTTTGGAAACACCATATATTTT.

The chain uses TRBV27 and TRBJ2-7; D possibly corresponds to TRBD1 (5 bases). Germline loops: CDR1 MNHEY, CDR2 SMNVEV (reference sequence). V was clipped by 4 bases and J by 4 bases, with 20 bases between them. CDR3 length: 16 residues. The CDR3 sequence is CASSSTSSGPLYEQYF. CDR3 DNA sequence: TGTGCCAGCAGTTCAACTTCATCAGGGCCCTTATACGAGCAGTACTTC.

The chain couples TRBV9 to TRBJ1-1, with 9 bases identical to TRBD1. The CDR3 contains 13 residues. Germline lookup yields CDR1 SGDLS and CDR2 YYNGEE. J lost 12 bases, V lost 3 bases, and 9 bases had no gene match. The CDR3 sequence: CASSEQGASASFF. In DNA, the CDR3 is TGTGCCAGCAGCGAACAGGGGGCCTCTGCTTCTTTCTTT.

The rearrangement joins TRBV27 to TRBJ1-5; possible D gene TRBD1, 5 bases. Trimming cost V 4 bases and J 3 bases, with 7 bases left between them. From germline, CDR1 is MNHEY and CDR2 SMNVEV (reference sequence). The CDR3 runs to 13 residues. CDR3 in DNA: TGTGCCAGCAGTTGGGGGTCCAATCAGCCCCAGCATTTT. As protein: CASSWGSNQPQHF.

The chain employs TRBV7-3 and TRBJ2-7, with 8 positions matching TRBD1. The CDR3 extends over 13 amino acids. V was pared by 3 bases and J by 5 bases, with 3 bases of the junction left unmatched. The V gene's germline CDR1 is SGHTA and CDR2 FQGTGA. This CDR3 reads CASSLDRADEQYF. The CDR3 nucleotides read TGTGCCAGCAGCTTGGACAGGGCGGACGAGCAGTACTTC.

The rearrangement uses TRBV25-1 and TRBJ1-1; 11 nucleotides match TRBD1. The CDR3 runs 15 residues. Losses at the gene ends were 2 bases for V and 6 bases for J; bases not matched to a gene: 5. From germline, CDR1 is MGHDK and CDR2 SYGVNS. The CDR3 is CASSEQGQGAAEAFF. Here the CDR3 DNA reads TGTGCCAGCAGTGAACAAGGACAGGGGGCCGCTGAAGCTTTCTTT.

CDR3 DNA: TGTGCCAGCAGCCGGGACAGGGGAAAGGTCTATGGCTACACCTTC. Amino acid sequence: CASSRDRGKVYGYTF. The chain recombines TRBV11-1 with TRBJ1-2, with TRBD1 matching over 10 bases. Germline CDR1 and CDR2: SGHAT and FQDESV (reference sequence). Trimming removed 5 bases from V and 4 bases from J; junction bases left unmatched: 7. The CDR3 contains 15 residues.

DNA for the CDR3: TGTGCCAGCAGTTACTCCCAATACTCCTACGAGCAGTACTTC. Residues: CASSYSQYSYEQYF. The chain couples TRBV6-5 to TRBJ2-7; D is unresolved. Germline V gives CDR1 MNHEY, CDR2 SVGAGI. Trimming stripped 0 bases from V and 0 bases from J, with 6 bases between. This CDR3 is built from 14 residues.

CDR3 in DNA: TGTGCCAGCAGGGACAGGGGCGCCTACAATGAGCAGTTCTTC. Its translation: CASRDRGAYNEQFF. This rearrangement joins TRBV6-5 to TRBJ2-1, with 9 positions matching TRBD1. CDR1 is MNHEY, CDR2 SVGAGI, per germline. There are 14 residues in the CDR3. After removal of 6 bases from V and 2 bases from J, the junction contained 2 bases not matched to a gene.

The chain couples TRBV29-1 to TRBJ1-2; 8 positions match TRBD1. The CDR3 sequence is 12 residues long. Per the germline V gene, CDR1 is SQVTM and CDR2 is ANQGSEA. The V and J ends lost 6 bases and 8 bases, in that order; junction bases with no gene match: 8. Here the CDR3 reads CSVGTGLGGYTF. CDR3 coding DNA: TGCAGCGTGGGGACAGGCCTGGGCGGCTACACCTTC.

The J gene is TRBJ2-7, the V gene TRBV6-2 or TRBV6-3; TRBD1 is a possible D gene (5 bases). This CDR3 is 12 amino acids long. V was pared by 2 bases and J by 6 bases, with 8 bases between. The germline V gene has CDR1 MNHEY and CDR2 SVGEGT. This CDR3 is CASSYRGFEQYF. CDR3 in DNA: TGTGCCAGCAGTTACAGGGGATTCGAGCAGTACTTC.

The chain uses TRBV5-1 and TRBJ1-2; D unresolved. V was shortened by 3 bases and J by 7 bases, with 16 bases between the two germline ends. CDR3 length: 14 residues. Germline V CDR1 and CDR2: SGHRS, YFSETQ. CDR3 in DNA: TGCGCCAGCAGCTGGAATGATCAAGGGCCTGGCTACACCTTC. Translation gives CASSWNDQGPGYTF.

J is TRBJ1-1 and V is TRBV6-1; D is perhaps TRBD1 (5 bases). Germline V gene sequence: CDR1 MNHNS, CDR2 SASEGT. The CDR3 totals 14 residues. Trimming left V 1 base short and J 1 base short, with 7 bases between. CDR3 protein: CASSEGQGNTEAFF. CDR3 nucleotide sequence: TGTGCCAGCAGTGAAGGGCAGGGGAACACTGAAGCTTTCTTT.